The rows below give T cell receptor beta chains drawn from one sample of a study of monozygotic twins with inflammatory bowel disease. TCRdb re-called the 5' RACE reads and catalogs CDR3 proteins one per entry, DNA excluded. This specimen shows a few hundred thousand distinct CDR3 sequences; the ten leading clones hold around 2.6%. The sequenced sample was blood. The origin of the receptors is a human donor with ulcerative colitis or Crohn's disease, or a healthy co-twin of an affected twin (not recorded which). Both conserved end residues are part of each CDR3.

15	TRBV27	TRBJ2-2	CASSLLGARTGELFF
16	TRBV7-3	TRBJ2-2	CASSLFGTGPTGELFF
14	TRBV5-1	TRBJ1-1	CASSRRGEDTEAFF
15	TRBV27	TRBJ1-2	CASSLFGQGFYGYTF
15	TRBV19	TRBJ1-6	CASLDRSSYNSPLHF
14	TRBV10-3	TRBJ1-2	CAIRGGQTNYGYTF
16	TRBV4-2	TRBJ2-2	CASQDYGYGNTGELFF
14	TRBV7-9	TRBJ1-5	CASSLESGNQPQHF
14	TRBV5-1	TRBJ2-3	CASSFGQITDTQYF
14	TRBV18	TRBJ2-1	CASSSGQARNEQFF
13	TRBV20-1	TRBJ1-5	CSARAPESWPQHF
14	TRBV6-5	TRBJ2-1	CASSYSGGRGEQFF
14	TRBV14	TRBJ1-1	CASSQDTYYTEAFF
16	TRBV15	TRBJ2-4	CATSRDPTIAKNIQYF
14	TRBV4-3	TRBJ2-2	CASRSGRNTGELFF
14	TRBV29-1	TRBJ2-3	CSVLEGHSTDTQYF
18	TRBV12-3/TRBV12-4	TRBJ2-2	CASSPSRWTSGNTGELFF
12	TRBV19	TRBJ2-5	CASSIAEETKYF
12	TRBV18	TRBJ2-1	CASSRQYNEQFF
13	TRBV5-6	TRBJ2-1	CASSLNRRDEQFF
15	TRBV12-3/TRBV12-4	TRBJ2-1	CASSKPSPGTNEQFF
14	TRBV6-1	TRBJ2-7	CASSPGPFSYEQYF
11	TRBV2	TRBJ2-1	CASRENGEQFF
15	TRBV4-3	TRBJ1-2	CASSPHEAANYGYTF
14	TRBV4-3	TRBJ1-5	CASSQDIFYQPQHF
17	TRBV5-1	TRBJ2-2	CASSLREQGASTGELFF
13	TRBV7-9	TRBJ2-7	CASSGGPYYEQYF
12	TRBV12-3/TRBV12-4	TRBJ1-5	CASNRQNQPQHF
14	TRBV19	TRBJ1-1	CASTTTVRNTEAFF
13	TRBV29-1	TRBJ2-1	CSVVQRSYNEQFF
17	TRBV4-1	TRBJ2-7	CASSQDSREGLGYEQYF